Listed below are T cell receptor beta chains from one sample, sequenced in a study of PD-1 blockade in classical Hodgkin lymphoma. Sequencing was performed with immunoSEQ multiplex PCR; in TCRdb, only in-frame clones are kept and a portion is missing. The table shows more than 25,000 clones, with more than 80% occurring only once. Source: CD4+ T cells from blood, taken before the fourth cycle of nivolumab. The receptors were gathered from a human donor with classical Hodgkin lymphoma. The CDR3 runs from the conserved cysteine through the conserved F or W. D genes are given only for firm matches. Some rows mark clone size as missing; the rest say once, few, many or name a class of expanded clone.

j_gene	abundance	d_gene	v_gene	CDR3nt	CDR3aa
TRBJ1-1	-	TRBD1	TRBV27	TGTGCCAGCGGGGATACGGACAGGGCGAACACTGAAGCTTTCTTT	CASGDTDRANTEAFF
TRBJ1-4	-	-	TRBV5-1	TGCGCCAGCAGCAGACAGGCGGGTGCAACTAATGAAAAACTGTTTTTT	CASSRQAGATNEKLFF
TRBJ1-1	-	-	TRBV19	TGTGCCAGTAGGCCGGGGGGGGTGAACACTGAAGCTTTCTTT	CASRPGGVNTEAFF
TRBJ2-5	-	-	TRBV6-1	TGTGCCAGCAGTGAAGCGGGAGAGACCCAGTACTTC	CASSEAGETQYF
TRBJ1-4	-	TRBD1	TRBV15	TGTGCCACCAGCCGGGACAGAGGGTTTAATGAAAAACTGTTTTTT	CATSRDRGFNEKLFF
TRBJ2-1	-	TRBD2	TRBV19	TGTGCCAGTAGTACCGGGACTAGCGGGAGCAGTGAGCAGTTCTTC	CASSTGTSGSSEQFF
TRBJ1-1	-	TRBD1	TRBV27	TGTGCCAGCAGTTGGACAGGGGACACTGAAGCTTTCTTT	CASSWTGDTEAFF
TRBJ2-1	-	-	TRBV7-2	TGTGCCAGCAGCTTAACTGGTTCCAATGAGCAGTTCTTC	CASSLTGSNEQFF
TRBJ2-3	-	TRBD1	TRBV4-2	TGTGCCAGCAGCCAACGCCCCTGGGACAGGTCGAGCACAGATACGCAGTATTTT	CASSQRPWDRSSTDTQYF
TRBJ1-6	once	-	TRBV9	TGTGCCAGCAGCGTAGTGGGGACTGGTGATTCACCCCTCCACTTT	CASSVVGTGDSPLHF
TRBJ2-5	-	TRBD2	TRBV10-1	TGCGCCAGCAGTGAAAGACTAGCGGGAGTTCCTCCGCAAGAGACCCAGTACTTC	CASSERLAGVPPQETQYF
TRBJ1-3	-	-	TRBV7-9	TGTGCCAGCAGCTTCCAGACAGGAACTGGAAACACCATATATTTT	CASSFQTGTGNTIYF
TRBJ2-4	-	TRBD1	TRBV29-1	TGCAGCGTTGAAATTGGACAGGGTTTGTTAGCCAAAAACATTCAGTACTTC	CSVEIGQGLLAKNIQYF
TRBJ2-7	-	-	TRBV2	TGTGCCAGCAGTGAAAAGCCCTACGAGCAGTACTTC	CASSEKPYEQYF
TRBJ2-7	-	-	TRBV21-1	TGTGCCAGCAGCCGAAAAGATCGTTTACGGGAGCCTCCTTTTGAGCAGTACTTC	CASSRKDRLREPPFEQYF
TRBJ2-7	-	-	TRBV5-5	TGTGCCAGCAGCACACGACCGGGGGACGAGCAGTACTTC	CASSTRPGDEQYF
TRBJ1-1	few	-	TRBV9	TGTGCCAGCAGCGTAGGATGGGGGGCGCAGGGCACTGAAGCTTTCTTT	CASSVGWGAQGTEAFF
TRBJ2-7	-	-	TRBV30	TGTGCCTGGAGCCCTAGCAGCCCCTACGAGCAGTACTTC	CAWSPSSPYEQYF
TRBJ2-3	-	-	TRBV4-3	TGCGCCAGCAGCCAAGATTTTATCCCCGGAGATACGCAGTATTTT	CASSQDFIPGDTQYF
TRBJ1-2	once	-	TRBV5-8	TGTGCCAGCAGTAACGAGGGCTATGGCTACACCTTC	CASSNEGYGYTF
TRBJ2-7	-	TRBD2	TRBV5-5	TGTGCCAGCAGCTTAGCCCTAGCGGACCTTTCCTACGAGCAGTACTTC	CASSLALADLSYEQYF
TRBJ2-2	-	-	TRBV6-5	TGTGCCAGCAGTTACGCGCTATTGTCGGGGGAGCTGTTTTTT	CASSYALLSGELFF
TRBJ1-1	-	TRBD1	TRBV6-5	TGTGCCAGCCGGAGAACCGGGACAGATAAAGCTTTCTTT	CASRRTGTDKAFF
TRBJ2-1	-	TRBD2	TRBV19	TGTGCCAGTAGTATAGTTCGGACTAGCGGGAGTGGTGAGCAGTTCTTC	CASSIVRTSGSGEQFF
TRBJ2-1	few	TRBD2	TRBV7-9	TGTGCCAGCCCAGCGGGAGATGCCTACAATGAGCAGTTCTTC	CASPAGDAYNEQFF
TRBJ2-7	-	-	TRBV6-5	TGTGCCAGCAGTTACGGGCCGACCTACGAGCAGTACTTC	CASSYGPTYEQYF
TRBJ2-3	-	TRBD2	TRBV18	TGTGCCAGCTCACCACTCCTAGCGGAACTCACAGATACGCAGTATTTT	CASSPLLAELTDTQYF
TRBJ2-4	once	TRBD1	TRBV18	TGTGCCAGCTCACCACCCCTGACAGGGGTAAAAAACATTCAGTACTTC	CASSPPLTGVKNIQYF
TRBJ2-1	-	TRBD1	TRBV11-2	TGTGCCAGCAGCTTAGGGACAGGTTACAATGAGCAGTTCTTC	CASSLGTGYNEQFF
TRBJ2-1	-	-	TRBV18	TGTGCCAGCTCAGAGCGAGACAATGAGCAGTTCTTC	CASSERDNEQFF
TRBJ1-4	-	-	TRBV11-2	TGTGCCAGCAGCCGCAGGCGCCGTTCGTCTAATGAAAAACTGTTTTTT	CASSRRRRSSNEKLFF
TRBJ2-1	-	-	TRBV10-3	TGTGCCATCAGTGGAGACAATGAGCAGTTCTTC	CAISGDNEQFF
TRBJ2-5	few	TRBD1	TRBV10-1	TGCGCCAGCAGTGAGTACAGGGGTTCGGAGACCCAGTACTTC	CASSEYRGSETQYF
TRBJ2-6	once	TRBD2	TRBV5-4	TGTGCCAGCAGCTTCCCGGGACTAGCGGCTTCTGGGGCCAACGTCCTGACTTTC	CASSFPGLAASGANVLTF